This TCR beta chain was documented in a study of OX40 agonist ivuxolimab in advanced cancers. Clones were read by immunoSEQ multiplex PCR, and TCRdb kept only the in-frame ones, dropping some. In the table there are about 73,000 clones, about 89% of which are singletons. This clone was seen once. The sample in question was CD4+ or CD8+ T cells sorted from blood, obtained in a trial of the OX40 agonist ivuxolimab. The clonotype originates from an adult with an advanced solid tumor such as melanoma, head and neck, liver or kidney cancer.

CDR3 sequence (DNA): TGTGCCAGCAGCTTAGTTGGCGGGGCCTCTGGGAATGAGCAGTTCTTC. Translated: CASSLVGGASGNEQFF. The rearrangement joins TRBV7-2 to TRBJ2-1, with a tentative D call TRBD2 (6 bases). The germline gives CDR1 SGHTA, CDR2 FQGNSA. Trimming removed 1 base at V and 7 bases at J, with 17 bases between. This CDR3 region has 16 residues.